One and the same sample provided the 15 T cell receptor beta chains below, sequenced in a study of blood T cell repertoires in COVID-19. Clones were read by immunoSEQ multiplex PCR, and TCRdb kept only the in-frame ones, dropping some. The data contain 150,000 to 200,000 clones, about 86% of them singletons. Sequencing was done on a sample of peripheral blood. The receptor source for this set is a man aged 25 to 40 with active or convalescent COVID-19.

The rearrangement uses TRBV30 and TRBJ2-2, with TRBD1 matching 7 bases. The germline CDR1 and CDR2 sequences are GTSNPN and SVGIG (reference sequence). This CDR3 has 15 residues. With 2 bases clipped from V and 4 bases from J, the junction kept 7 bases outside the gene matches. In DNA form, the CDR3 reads TGTGCCTGGAGTCCTCTGACAGGGACCACCGGGGAGCTGTTTTTT. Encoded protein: CAWSPLTGTTGELFF.

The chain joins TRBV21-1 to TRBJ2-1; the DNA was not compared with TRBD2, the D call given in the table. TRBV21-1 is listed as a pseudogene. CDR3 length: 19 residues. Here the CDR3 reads CASSAKRPGLGFSYNEQFF. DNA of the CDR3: TGTGCCAGCAGCGCAAAAAGGCCGGGACTAGGGTTCTCCTACAATGAGCAGTTCTTC.

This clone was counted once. The CDR3 DNA follows: TGCGCCAGCAACAATCAGGGGGCAGGGAAGTCACCCCTCCACTTT. This encodes CASNNQGAGKSPLHF. This chain uses TRBV4-1 with TRBJ1-6; TRBD1 matches at 8 bases. The V gene end was trimmed by 7 bases and the J gene end by 10 bases; junction bases not matched to a gene: 12. Per the germline V gene, CDR1 is MGHRA and CDR2 is YSYEKL. The CDR3 sequence is 15 residues long.

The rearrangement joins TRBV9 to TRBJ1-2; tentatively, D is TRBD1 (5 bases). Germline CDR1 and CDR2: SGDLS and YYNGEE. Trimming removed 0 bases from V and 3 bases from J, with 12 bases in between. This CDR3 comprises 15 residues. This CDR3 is CASSVEGLFDYGYTF. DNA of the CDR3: TGTGCCAGCAGCGTAGAGGGGTTGTTTGACTATGGCTACACCTTC.

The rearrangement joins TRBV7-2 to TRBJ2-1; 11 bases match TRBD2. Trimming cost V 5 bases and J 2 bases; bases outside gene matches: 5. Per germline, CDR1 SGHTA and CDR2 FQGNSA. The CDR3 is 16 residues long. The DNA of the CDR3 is TGTGCCAGCAGCCATAGCGGGAGGGCCCCCTACAATGAGCAGTTCTTC. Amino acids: CASSHSGRAPYNEQFF.

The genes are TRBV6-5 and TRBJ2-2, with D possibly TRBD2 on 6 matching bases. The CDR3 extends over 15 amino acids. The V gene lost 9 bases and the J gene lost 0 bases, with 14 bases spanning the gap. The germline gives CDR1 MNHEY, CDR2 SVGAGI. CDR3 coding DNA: TGTGCCAGTAAGCCGGGACTCCCGAACACCGGGGAGCTGTTTTTT. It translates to CASKPGLPNTGELFF.

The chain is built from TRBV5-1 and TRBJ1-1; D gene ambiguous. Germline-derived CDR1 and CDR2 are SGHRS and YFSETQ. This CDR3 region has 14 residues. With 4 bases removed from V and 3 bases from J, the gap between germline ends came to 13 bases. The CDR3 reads CASSGSGGYTEAFF. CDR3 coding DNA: TGCGCCAGCAGCGGATCGGGCGGGTACACTGAAGCTTTCTTT. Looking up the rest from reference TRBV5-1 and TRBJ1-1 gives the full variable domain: KAGVTQTPRYLIKTRGQQVTLSCSPISGHRSVSWYQQTPGQGLQFLFEYFSETQRNKGNFPGRFSGRQFSNSRSEMNVSTLELGDSALYLCASSGSGGYTEAFFGQGTRLTVV.

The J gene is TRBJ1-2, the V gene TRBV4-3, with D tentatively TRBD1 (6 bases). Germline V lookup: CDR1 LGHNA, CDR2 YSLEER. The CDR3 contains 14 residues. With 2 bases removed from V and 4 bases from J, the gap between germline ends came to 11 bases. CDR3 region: CASSQTDRLYGYTF. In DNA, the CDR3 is TGCGCCAGCAGCCAAACCGACAGGCTCTATGGCTACACCTTC.

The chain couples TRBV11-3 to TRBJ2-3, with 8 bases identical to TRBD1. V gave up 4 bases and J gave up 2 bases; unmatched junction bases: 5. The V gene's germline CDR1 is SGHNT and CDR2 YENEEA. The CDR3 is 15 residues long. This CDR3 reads CASSYSGQDTDTQYF. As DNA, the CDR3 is TGTGCCAGCAGCTACTCGGGACAGGACACAGATACGCAGTATTTT.

In DNA, the CDR3 is TGTGCCAGCAGCTCGGGACTAGCGGGGGGCGAGCAGTACTTC. Amino acid sequence: CASSSGLAGGEQYF. The J gene is TRBJ2-7, the V gene TRBV7-2; 15 positions match TRBD2. This CDR3 has 14 residues. CDR1 is SGHTA, CDR2 FQGNSA, per germline. Losses at the gene ends were 4 bases for V and 6 bases for J; bases not matched to a gene: 1. Drawing the rest from reference TRBV7-2 and TRBJ2-7, the complete variable domain is GAGVSQSPSNKVTEKGKDVELRCDPISGHTALYWYRQSLGQGLEFLIYFQGNSAPDKSGLPSDRFSAERTGGSVSTLTIQRTQQEDSAVYLCASSSGLAGGEQYFGPGTRLTVT.

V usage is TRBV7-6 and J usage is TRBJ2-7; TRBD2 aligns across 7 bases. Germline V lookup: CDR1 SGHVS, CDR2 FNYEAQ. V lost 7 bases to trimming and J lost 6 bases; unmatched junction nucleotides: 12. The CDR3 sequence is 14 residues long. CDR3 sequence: CASTSRREFGEQYF. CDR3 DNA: TGTGCCAGCACCTCCAGGCGGGAGTTCGGCGAGCAGTACTTC.

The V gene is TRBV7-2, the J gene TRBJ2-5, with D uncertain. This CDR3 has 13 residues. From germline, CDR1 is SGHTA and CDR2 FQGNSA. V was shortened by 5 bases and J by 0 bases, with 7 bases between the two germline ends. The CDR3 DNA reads TGTGCCAGCAGCCTCCAGGACCAAGAGACCCAGTACTTC. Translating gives CASSLQDQETQYF.

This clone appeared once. The CDR3 reads CASSVDGMNQPQHF. The CDR3, as DNA: TGTGCCAGCAGCGTAGACGGGATGAATCAGCCCCAGCATTTT. The V and J genes are TRBV9 and TRBJ1-5; no firm D call. Trimming took off 0 bases at V and 4 bases at J, with 8 bases between the two ends. Per germline, CDR1 SGDLS and CDR2 YYNGEE. The CDR3 is 14 residues long. Filled out from reference TRBV9 and TRBJ1-5, the complete variable domain reads DSGVTQTPKHLITATGQRVTLRCSPRSGDLSVYWYQQSLDQGLQFLIQYYNGEERAKGNILERFSAQQFPDLHSELNLSSLELGDSALYFCASSVDGMNQPQHFGDGTRLSIL.

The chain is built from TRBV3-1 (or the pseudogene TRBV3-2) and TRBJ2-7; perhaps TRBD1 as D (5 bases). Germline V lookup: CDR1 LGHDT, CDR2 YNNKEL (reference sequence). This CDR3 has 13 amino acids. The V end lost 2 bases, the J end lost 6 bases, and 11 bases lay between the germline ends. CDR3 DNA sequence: TGTGCCAGCAGCCAAACCGCAAGGGGCGAGCAGTACTTC. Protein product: CASSQTARGEQYF.

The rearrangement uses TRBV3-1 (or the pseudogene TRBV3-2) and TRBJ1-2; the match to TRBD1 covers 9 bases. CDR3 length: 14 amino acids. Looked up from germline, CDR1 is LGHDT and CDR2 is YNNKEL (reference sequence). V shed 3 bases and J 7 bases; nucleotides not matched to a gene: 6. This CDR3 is CASSHGTGRTGYTF. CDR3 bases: TGTGCCAGCAGCCACGGGACAGGGAGAACTGGCTACACCTTC.